This record concerns one T cell receptor (beta chain) sequence. Antigen unknown. These data come from a study of CD8+CD57+ T cells in acquired aplastic anemia. Study at large: Sorted CD4+ and CD8+ cell DNA averaged approximately 3 ug. Study-level results: Comparison of patients with controls identified approximately 28 shared CD8+ CDR3 sequences.

The patients chosen for sequencing had shown expansion of CD8+CD57+ cells (detected by flow cytometry). When blood sampling took place, the patients had received no therapy. Per germline, CDR1 DFQATT and CDR2 SNEGSKA (reference sequence). The CDR3 is 12 amino acids. Genomic DNA, serving as template, underwent TCR beta VDJ and CDR3 profiling. TCRdb fed the reads into MiXCR, producing one record per CDR3 protein. The sample lists approximately 40,000 distinct CDR3 sequences; 63% were seen once. The sequence was obtained from a human donor with aplastic anemia. The sequencing sample was made of sorted CD4+, CD8+, or CD8+CD57+ T cells (not recorded which) from PBMCs. The chain recombines TRBV20-1 with TRBJ2-1; no definite D call. The CDR3 DNA sequence: TGCAGCCTCAGCGCATCCTACAATGAGCAGTTCTTC. It specifies CSLSASYNEQFF.